This paragraph reports one T cell receptor (beta chain). Some clones are missing from TCRdb's copy, which holds only in-frame ones; the method was immunoSEQ multiplex PCR. Of roughly 93,000 clones listed, around 95% are singletons. CDR1 and CDR2 (germline): LNHDA, SQIVND (reference sequence). Trimming took off 7 bases at V and 4 bases at J, with 13 bases between the two ends. This CDR3 contains 13 residues. This record comes from a study of technical replicates of blood from a handful of donors. Sequenced sample: T cells isolated from PBMCs. The rearrangement links TRBV19 to TRBJ1-2, with a possible D match to TRBD1 (5 bases). The sequence was collected from a human donor in good health. The CDR3 here is CASTTGGIYGYTF. CDR3 bases: TGTGCCAGTACGACGGGGGGAATCTATGGCTACACCTTC.